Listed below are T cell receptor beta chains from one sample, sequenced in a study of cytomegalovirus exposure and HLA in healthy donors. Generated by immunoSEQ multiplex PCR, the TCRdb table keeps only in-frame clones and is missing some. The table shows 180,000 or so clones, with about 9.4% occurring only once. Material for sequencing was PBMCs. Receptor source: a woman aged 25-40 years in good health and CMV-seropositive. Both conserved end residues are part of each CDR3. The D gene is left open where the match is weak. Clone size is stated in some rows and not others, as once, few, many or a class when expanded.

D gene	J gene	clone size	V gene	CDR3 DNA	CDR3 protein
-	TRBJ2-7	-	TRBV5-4	TGTGCCAGCAGCCTTCGAGGTTACTCCTACGAGCAGTACTTC	CASSLRGYSYEQYF
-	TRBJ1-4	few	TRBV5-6	TGTGCCAGCAGCTTGAGATCCTATCCGCCAACTAATGAAAAACTGTTTTTT	CASSLRSYPPTNEKLFF
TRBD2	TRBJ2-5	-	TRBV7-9	TGTGCCAGCAGCTCCGGACTAGCGGGAGGACAAGAGACCCAGTACTTC	CASSSGLAGGQETQYF
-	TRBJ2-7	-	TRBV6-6	TGTGCCAGCAGTTCCCGGCCGTCTAGCTCCTACGAGCAGTACTTC	CASSSRPSSSYEQYF
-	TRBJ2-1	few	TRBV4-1	TGCGCCAGCAGCCAAGATAACTCAGCGGCCGGTCGGGAGCAGTTCTTC	CASSQDNSAAGREQFF
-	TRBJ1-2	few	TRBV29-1	TGCAGCGTTTCGAGTGTCTATGGCTACACCTTC	CSVSSVYGYTF
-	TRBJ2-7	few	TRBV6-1	TGTGCCAGCAGTGCTTCCCCTGGGCAGTTTCGTTACGAGCAGTACTTC	CASSASPGQFRYEQYF
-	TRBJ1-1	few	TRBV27	TGTGCCAGCAGTTTAACTTATCTGTCGGGAAGGGGGTACACTGAAGCTTTCTTT	CASSLTYLSGRGYTEAFF
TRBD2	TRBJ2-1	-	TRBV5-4	TGTGCCAGCAGCGACACGCTAGCGGGAGGGGAAAATGAGCAGTTCTTC	CASSDTLAGGENEQFF
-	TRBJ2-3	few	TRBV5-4	TGTGCCAGCAGTCTAGGGGCCCCGAGGGATACGCAGTATTTT	CASSLGAPRDTQYF
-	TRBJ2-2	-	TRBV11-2	TGTGCCAGCAGCTTATGGTCGAGCGGGAACACCGGGGAGCTGTTTTTT	CASSLWSSGNTGELFF
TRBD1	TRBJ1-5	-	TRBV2	TGTGCCAGCGACCAACAGGGGGCGGCCAATCAGCCCCAGCATTTT	CASDQQGAANQPQHF
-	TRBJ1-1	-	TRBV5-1	TGCGCCAGCAGCTTGGAGGGGTCGGACACTGAAGCTTTCTTT	CASSLEGSDTEAFF
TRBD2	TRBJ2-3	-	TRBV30	TGTGCCTGGACGGGGGGATTCGGTGGCACAGATACGCAGTATTTT	CAWTGGFGGTDTQYF
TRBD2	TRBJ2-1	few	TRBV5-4	TGTGCCAGCAGCTCGGGGGGACTAGCGGGAGTCGGTGAGCAGTTCTTC	CASSSGGLAGVGEQFF
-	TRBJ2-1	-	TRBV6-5	TGTGCCAGCAGCCCGGGTTCGGATTTCGGGCAGTTCTTC	CASSPGSDFGQFF
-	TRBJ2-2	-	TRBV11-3	TGTGCCAGCAGCCCCCCGACAGGGAACACCGGGGAGCTGTTTTTT	CASSPPTGNTGELFF
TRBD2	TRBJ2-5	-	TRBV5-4	TGTGCCAGCAGCCATGCAGGACTAGCCGGGGAGACCCAGTACTTC	CASSHAGLAGETQYF
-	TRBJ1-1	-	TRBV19	TGTGCCAGTAGGGGACTGGGAAGGAACACTGAAGCTTTCTTT	CASRGLGRNTEAFF
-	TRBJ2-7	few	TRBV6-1	TGTGCCAGCATCCAACCCCAGATCTCCTACGAGCAGTACTTC	CASIQPQISYEQYF
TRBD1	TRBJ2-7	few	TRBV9	TGTGCCAGCAGCGCGCGGACAGGGACCATTTACGAGCAGTACTTC	CASSARTGTIYEQYF
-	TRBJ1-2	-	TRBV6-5	TGTGCCAGCAGTTACAGCGCACTCAACTATGGCTACACCTTC	CASSYSALNYGYTF
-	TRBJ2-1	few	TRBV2	TGTGCCAGCAGTGGGGGCATGGGCGAGACCGACTTTTTCTTC	CASSGGMGETDFFF
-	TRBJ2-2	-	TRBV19	TGTGCCAGTAGTTTGAACTTTGCCACCGGGGAGCTGTTTTTT	CASSLNFATGELFF
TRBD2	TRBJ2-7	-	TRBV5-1	TGCGCCAGCGCGGGACTAGCGGGATACGGGGGCTCCTACGAGCAGTACTTC	CASAGLAGYGGSYEQYF
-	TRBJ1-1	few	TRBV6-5	TGTGCCAGCAGTTACGTGGACTCCACTGAAGCTTTCTTT	CASSYVDSTEAFF
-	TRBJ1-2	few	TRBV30	TGTGCCTGGAGAGGGGGACCGGTGAACTATGGCTACACCTTC	CAWRGGPVNYGYTF
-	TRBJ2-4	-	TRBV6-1	TGTGCCAGCAGTGAGAGAATAGCCAAAAACATTCAGTACTTC	CASSERIAKNIQYF
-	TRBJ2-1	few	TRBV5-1	TGCGCCACCAAAGAGAGTCAGGGTAGTTACAATGAGCAGTTCTTC	CATKESQGSYNEQFF
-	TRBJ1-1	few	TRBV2	TGTGCCAGCAGTTTTGACAGGTCGAACACTGAAGCTTTCTTT	CASSFDRSNTEAFF
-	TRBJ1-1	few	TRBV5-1	TGCGCCAGCAGCCTACGACCTGCGGGGAACACTGAAGCTTTCTTT	CASSLRPAGNTEAFF
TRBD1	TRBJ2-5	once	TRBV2	TGTGCCAGCAAAAAAGGACAGGGCCAAGAGGCCCAGTACTTC	CASKKGQGQEAQYF
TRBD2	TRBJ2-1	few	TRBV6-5	TGTGCCAGCAGTGCGGGACTAGAGGGCAATGAGCAGTTCTTC	CASSAGLEGNEQFF
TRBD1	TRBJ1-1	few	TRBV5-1	TGCGCCAGCAGCGGCGGACAGGGGCTGCACACTGAAGCTTTCTTT	CASSGGQGLHTEAFF
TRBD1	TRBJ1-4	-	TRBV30	TGTGCCTGGAGCTTACAGGGGAGTGGAGAAAAACTGTTTTTT	CAWSLQGSGEKLFF
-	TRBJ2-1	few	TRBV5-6	TGTGCCAGCAGCTTCAGCGGCAATGAGCAGTTCTTC	CASSFSGNEQFF
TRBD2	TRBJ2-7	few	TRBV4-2	TGTGCCAGCAGCCAGGAACTAGCGGGAGGGCCCTACGAGCAGTACTTC	CASSQELAGGPYEQYF
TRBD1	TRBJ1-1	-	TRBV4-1	TGCGCCAGCAGCCCGACTATTGGACAGGGGAACACTGAAGCTTTCTTT	CASSPTIGQGNTEAFF
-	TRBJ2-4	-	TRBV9	TGTGCCAGCAGCGGTAAAGCGGGTCCTAAAAACATTCAGTACTTC	CASSGKAGPKNIQYF
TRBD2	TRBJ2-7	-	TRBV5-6	TGTGCCAGCAGCGTAGGTGAGGTCTGGGCGGGAGGTAACGAGCAGTACTTC	CASSVGEVWAGGNEQYF
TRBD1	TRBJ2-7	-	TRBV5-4	TGTGCCAGCAGCCCCGGACAGGGCAACGAGCAGTACTTC	CASSPGQGNEQYF
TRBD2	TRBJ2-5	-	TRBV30	TGTGCCTGGAGTGCCGGCTCCGGGAGGGTCCAAGAGACCCAGTACTTC	CAWSAGSGRVQETQYF
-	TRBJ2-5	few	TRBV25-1	TGTGCCAGCAGTGAGCGTCTAGCCGGTGAGACCCAGTACTTC	CASSERLAGETQYF
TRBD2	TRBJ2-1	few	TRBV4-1	TGCGCCAGCAGCACTACAGCTCGCGGGGGATTTGAGCAGTTCTTC	CASSTTARGGFEQFF
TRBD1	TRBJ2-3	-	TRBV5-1	TGCGCCAGCAGCTTGGGTAATAGGGACAGGTGGACAGATACGCAGTATTTT	CASSLGNRDRWTDTQYF
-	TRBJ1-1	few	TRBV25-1	TGTGCCAGCAGGCCTCAGGTGAACACTGAAGCTTTCTTT	CASRPQVNTEAFF
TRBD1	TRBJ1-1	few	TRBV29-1	TGCAGCGTTGTAAGGGGACAGTGGGGCACTGAAGCTTTCTTT	CSVVRGQWGTEAFF
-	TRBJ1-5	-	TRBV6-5	TGTGCCAGCAGCCCCAGGAGGGATCAAGGGCAGCCCCAGCATTTT	CASSPRRDQGQPQHF
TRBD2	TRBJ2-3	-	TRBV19	TGTGCCAGTAGTCTATGGGCTAGCGGGAGAGCGACAGATACGCAGTATTTT	CASSLWASGRATDTQYF
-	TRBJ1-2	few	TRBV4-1	TGCGCCAGCAGCCAGACTTCTCAGGGCGACTATGGCTACACCTTC	CASSQTSQGDYGYTF
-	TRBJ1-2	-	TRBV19	TGTGCCAGTAAACAGGGAGATTATGGCTACACCTTC	CASKQGDYGYTF
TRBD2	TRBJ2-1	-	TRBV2	TGTGCCAGCCAAGGAGCGGGAGAGTACAATGAGCAGTTCTTC	CASQGAGEYNEQFF
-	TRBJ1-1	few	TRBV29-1	TGCAGCGTTGAAGTCAGGCAGGGTGGCACTGAAGCTTTCTTT	CSVEVRQGGTEAFF
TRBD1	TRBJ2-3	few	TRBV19	TGTGCCAGTAGTCCGAGGACAGGGTCTAGCACAGATACGCAGTATTTT	CASSPRTGSSTDTQYF
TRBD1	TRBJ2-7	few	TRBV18	TGTGCCAGCTCACCCGGGACAGGTCGCTACGAGCAGTACTTC	CASSPGTGRYEQYF
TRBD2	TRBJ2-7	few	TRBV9	TGTGCCAGCAGCGTAGGGCTAGCGGGCTCCTACGAGCAGTACTTC	CASSVGLAGSYEQYF
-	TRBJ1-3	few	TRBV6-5	TGTGCCAGCAGTTATGGATTTGGGGGGTCTGGAAACACCATATATTTT	CASSYGFGGSGNTIYF
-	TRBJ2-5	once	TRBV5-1	TGCGCCAGCGGCACAGGGACCCCTCGGGAGACCCAGTACTTC	CASGTGTPRETQYF
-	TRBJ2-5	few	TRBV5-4	TGTGCCAGCAGCATCGAGAAGACCCAGTACTTC	CASSIEKTQYF
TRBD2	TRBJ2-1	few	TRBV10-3	TGTGCCATCAGTGTGGGACTAGCGAGCCCCTACAATGAGCAGTTCTTC	CAISVGLASPYNEQFF